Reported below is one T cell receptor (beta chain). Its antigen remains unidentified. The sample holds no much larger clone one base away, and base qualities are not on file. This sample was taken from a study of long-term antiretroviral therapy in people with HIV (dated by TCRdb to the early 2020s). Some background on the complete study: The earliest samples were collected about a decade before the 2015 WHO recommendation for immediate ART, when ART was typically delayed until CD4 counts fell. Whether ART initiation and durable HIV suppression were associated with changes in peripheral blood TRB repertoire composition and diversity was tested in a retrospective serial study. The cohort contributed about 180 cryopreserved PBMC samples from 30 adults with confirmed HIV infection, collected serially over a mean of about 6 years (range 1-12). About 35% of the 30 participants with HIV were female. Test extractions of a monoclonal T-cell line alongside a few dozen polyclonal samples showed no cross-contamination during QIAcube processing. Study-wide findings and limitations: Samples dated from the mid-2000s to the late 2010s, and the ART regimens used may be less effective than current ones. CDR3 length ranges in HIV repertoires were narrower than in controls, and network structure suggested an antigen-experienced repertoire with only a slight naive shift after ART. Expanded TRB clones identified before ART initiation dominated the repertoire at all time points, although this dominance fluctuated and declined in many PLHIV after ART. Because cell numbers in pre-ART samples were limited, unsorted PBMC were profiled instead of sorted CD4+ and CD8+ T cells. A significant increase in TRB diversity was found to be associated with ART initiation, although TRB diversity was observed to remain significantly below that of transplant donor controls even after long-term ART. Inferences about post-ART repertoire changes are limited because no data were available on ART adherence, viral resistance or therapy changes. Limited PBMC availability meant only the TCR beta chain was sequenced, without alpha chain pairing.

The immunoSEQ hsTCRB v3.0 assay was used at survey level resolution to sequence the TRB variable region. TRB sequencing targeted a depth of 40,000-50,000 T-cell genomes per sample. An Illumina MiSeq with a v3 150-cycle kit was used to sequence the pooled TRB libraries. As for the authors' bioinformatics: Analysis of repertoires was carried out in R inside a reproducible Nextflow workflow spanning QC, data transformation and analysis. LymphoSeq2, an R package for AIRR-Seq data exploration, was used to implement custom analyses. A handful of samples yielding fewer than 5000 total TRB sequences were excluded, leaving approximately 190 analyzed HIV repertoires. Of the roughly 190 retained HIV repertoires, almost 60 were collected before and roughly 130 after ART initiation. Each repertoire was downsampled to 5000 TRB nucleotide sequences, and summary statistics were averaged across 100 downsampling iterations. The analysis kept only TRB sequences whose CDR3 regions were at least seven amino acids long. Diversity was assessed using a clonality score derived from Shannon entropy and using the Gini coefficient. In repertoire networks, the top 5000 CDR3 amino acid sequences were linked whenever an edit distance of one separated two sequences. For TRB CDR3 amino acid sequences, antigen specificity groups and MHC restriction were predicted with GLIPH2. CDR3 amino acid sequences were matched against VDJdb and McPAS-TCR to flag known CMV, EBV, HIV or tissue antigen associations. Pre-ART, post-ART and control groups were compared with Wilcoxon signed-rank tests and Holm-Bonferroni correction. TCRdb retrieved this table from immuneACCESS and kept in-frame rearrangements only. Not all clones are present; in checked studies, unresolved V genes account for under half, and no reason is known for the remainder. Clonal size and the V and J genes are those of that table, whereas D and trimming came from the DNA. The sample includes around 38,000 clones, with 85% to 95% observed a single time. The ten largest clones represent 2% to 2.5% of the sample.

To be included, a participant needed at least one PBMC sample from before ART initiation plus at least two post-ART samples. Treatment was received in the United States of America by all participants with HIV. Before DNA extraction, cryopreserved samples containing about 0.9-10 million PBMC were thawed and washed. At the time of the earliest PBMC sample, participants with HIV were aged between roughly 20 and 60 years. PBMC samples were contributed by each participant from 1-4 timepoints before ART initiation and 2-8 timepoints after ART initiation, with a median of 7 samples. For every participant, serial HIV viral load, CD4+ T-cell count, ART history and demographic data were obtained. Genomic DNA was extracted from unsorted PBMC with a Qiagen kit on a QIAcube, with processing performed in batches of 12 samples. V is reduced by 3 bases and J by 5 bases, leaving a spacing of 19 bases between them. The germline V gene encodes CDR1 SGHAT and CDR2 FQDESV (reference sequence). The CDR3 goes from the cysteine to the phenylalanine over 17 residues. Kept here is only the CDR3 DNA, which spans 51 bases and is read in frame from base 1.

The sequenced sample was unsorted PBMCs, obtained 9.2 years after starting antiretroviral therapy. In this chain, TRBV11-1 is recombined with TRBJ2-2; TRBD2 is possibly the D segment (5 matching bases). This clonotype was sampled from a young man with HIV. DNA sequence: TGTGCCAGCAGCTTTAATTACGACACGGGATTTACCGGGGAGCTGTTTTTT. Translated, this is CASSFNYDTGFTGELFF.